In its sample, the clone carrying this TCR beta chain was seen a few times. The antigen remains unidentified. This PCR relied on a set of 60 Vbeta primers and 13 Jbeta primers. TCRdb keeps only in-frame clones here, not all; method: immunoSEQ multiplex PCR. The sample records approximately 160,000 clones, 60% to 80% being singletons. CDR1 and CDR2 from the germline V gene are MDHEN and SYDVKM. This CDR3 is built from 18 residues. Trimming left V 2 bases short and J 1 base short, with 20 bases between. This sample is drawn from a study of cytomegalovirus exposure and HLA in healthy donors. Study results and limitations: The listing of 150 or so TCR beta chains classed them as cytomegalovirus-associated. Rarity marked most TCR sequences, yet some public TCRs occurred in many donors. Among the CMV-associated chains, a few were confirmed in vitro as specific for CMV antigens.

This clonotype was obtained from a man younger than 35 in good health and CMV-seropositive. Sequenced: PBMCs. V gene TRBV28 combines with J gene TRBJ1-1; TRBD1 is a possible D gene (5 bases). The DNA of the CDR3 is TGTGCCAGCAGTTTAGGGGTTTGGAGGGGAGATCGGAACACTGAAGCTTTCTTT. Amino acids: CASSLGVWRGDRNTEAFF.